These 11 T cell receptor beta chains were sequenced from one sample in a study of blood T cells in healthy people across ages. A sample-barcoded 5' primer and a J-beta primer mix were used in a second PCR of about 6 to 11 cycles. MiXCR, run by TCRdb on the 5' RACE reads, gives a single entry per CDR3 protein. Of about 1.5 million distinct CDR3 sequences listed, 42% are singletons. Sequences were obtained from blood. The receptors were sampled from a woman younger than 35 in good health.

The chain couples TRBV14 to TRBJ2-1; 8 positions match TRBD1. The DNA end is more similar to TRBJ2-7, so the J call may be wrong. The V gene's germline CDR1 is SGHDN and CDR2 FVKESK. The CDR3 consists of 15 residues. CDR3 coding DNA: TGTGCCAGCAGGTCGACAGGGGCTAACTACAATGAGCAGTACTTC. This codes for CASRSTGANYNEQYF.

The J gene is TRBJ1-1, the V gene TRBV9; 7 bases fit TRBD1. The V and J ends lost 0 bases and 3 bases, in that order; junction bases with no gene match: 5. The CDR3 has 15 amino acids. CDR1 SGDLS and CDR2 YYNGEE come from the germline V gene. In nucleotides, the CDR3 is TGTGCCAGCAGCGTAGGACAGGGCGTTGACACTGAAGCTTTCTTT. Residues: CASSVGQGVDTEAFF.

This clonotype was counted a few times. This chain joins TRBV10-3 and TRBJ2-7; maybe TRBD2 (6 bases). This CDR3 spans 13 amino acids. Per the germline V gene, CDR1 is ENHRY and CDR2 is SYGVKD. Trimming cost V 4 bases and J 7 bases, with 14 bases left between them. The CDR3 nucleotides read TGTGCCATCAGTGGGGACTTATACAATGAGCAGTACTTC. Encoded protein: CAISGDLYNEQYF.

The chain joins TRBV20-1 to TRBJ2-1; 9 positions agree with TRBD2. The trim removed 6 bases at V and 0 bases at J, leaving 3 bases unmatched. The CDR3 runs 14 residues. Per germline, CDR1 DFQATT and CDR2 SNEGSKA (reference sequence). The DNA of the CDR3 is TGCAGTGCAATAGCGGGGGTCTCCTACAATGAGCAGTTCTTC. Its translation is CSAIAGVSYNEQFF.

The CDR3 region is CASRWSLDTEAFF. In DNA, the CDR3 is TGTGCCAGCAGATGGTCGCTGGACACTGAAGCTTTCTTT. This chain connects TRBV6-5 to TRBJ1-1, with unresolved D. The ends were cut back, 6 bases at V and 3 bases at J, with 11 bases in the middle. Germline V gives CDR1 MNHEY, CDR2 SVGAGI. This CDR3 is built from 13 residues.

This clonotype was seen a few times. This chain connects TRBV2 to TRBJ2-5; D is undetermined. Trimming took off 2 bases at V and 1 base at J, with 8 bases between the two ends. This CDR3 comprises 14 residues. Germline assignment: CDR1 SNHLY and CDR2 FYNNEI. Written as DNA, the CDR3 is TGTGCCAGCAGTGAAAAGTCAGTCCAAGAGACCCAGTACTTC. Encoded protein: CASSEKSVQETQYF.

The table lists this clonotype with a few counts. The chain links TRBV6-1 to TRBJ2-1, with D maybe TRBD2 (5 bases). Germline V CDR1 and CDR2: MNHNS, SASEGT. V gave up 6 bases and J gave up 4 bases, with 19 bases separating them. CDR3 length: 16 amino acids. The CDR3 DNA reads as TGTGCCAGCAGCCGCGAGCGGCGACTCAGATACAATGAGCAGTTCTTC. The encoded protein is CASSRERRLRYNEQFF.

This clonotype has a handful of counts. The chain joins TRBV29-1 to TRBJ1-2; D is unclear. This CDR3 contains 14 residues. The germline CDR1 and CDR2 sequences are SQVTM and ANQGSEA. V lost 0 bases to trimming and J lost 0 bases, with 8 bases between them. The CDR3 protein is CSVEDGGTNYGYTF. For the CDR3, the DNA is TGCAGCGTTGAAGACGGCGGAACTAACTATGGCTACACCTTC. The complete variable domain, with remaining parts taken from reference TRBV29-1 and TRBJ1-2, reads SAVISQKPSRDICQRGTSLTIQCQVDSQVTMMFWYRQQPGQSLTLIATANQGSEATYESGFVIDKFPISRPNLTFSTLTVSNMSPEDSSIYLCSVEDGGTNYGYTFGSGTRLTVV.

The chain links TRBV6-1 to TRBJ2-1; 9 nucleotides align to TRBD2. The DNA end is more similar to TRBJ2-7, so the J call may be wrong. This CDR3 comprises 15 residues. The germline V gene encodes CDR1 MNHNS and CDR2 SASEGT. CDR3 nucleotide sequence: TGTGCCAGCAGTGAATTAGCGGGAGCCTACAATGAGCAGTACTTC. It encodes CASSELAGAYNEQYF.

The CDR3 DNA sequence: TGCAGCGTTGAGACAGGGGCTGGGTACAATGAGCAGTTCTTC. This sequence encodes CSVETGAGYNEQFF. This sequence joins TRBV29-1 and TRBJ2-1; 8 nucleotides align to TRBD1. Germline CDR1 and CDR2: SQVTM and ANQGSEA. The CDR3 is made up of 14 amino acids. The V gene end was trimmed by 3 bases and the J gene end by 4 bases; junction bases not matched to a gene: 5.

The rearrangement uses TRBV28 and TRBJ2-2; 10 bases are a match to TRBD2. J lost 5 bases, V lost 7 bases, and 10 bases had no gene match. Germline V gives CDR1 MDHEN, CDR2 SYDVKM. There are 16 residues in the CDR3. The CDR3 sequence is CASTEPGLALTGELFF. Written as DNA, the CDR3 is TGTGCCAGCACCGAACCGGGACTAGCGCTTACCGGGGAGCTGTTTTTT.